This T cell receptor (beta chain) emerged from a study of tumor and adjacent non-tumor tissue in lung cancer. For the study at large: Samples averaged roughly 4.3 million productive TCRbeta reads each. Broader study findings: In normal lung, the top 100 clones were significantly more dominant than in tumor. Tumor tissue had significantly higher TCR diversity than normal lung.

The CDR3 comprises 15 residues, both ends counted. The template was RNA from unsorted bulk tissue. Between August and November 2014, newly diagnosed, chemotherapy-naive lung cancer patients underwent thoracic surgery in China. A modified ARM-PCR protocol with three rounds of nested PCR amplified TCRbeta. TCRdb reprocessed the multiplex PCR reads with MiXCR, giving one entry per CDR3 protein. The table includes 100,000 to 150,000 distinct CDR3 sequences, about 66% detected once. About this clonotype itself: Its antigen remains unknown. Given the absence of the conserved phenylalanine or tryptophan at the CDR3 end, a read error is likely. The DNA is left out, because the CDR3 cannot be placed on it with certainty; the CDR3 is given as TCRdb lists it.

Sequenced material: lung tumor tissue. The chain combines TRBV12-3 or TRBV12-4 with TRBJ2-3; no check of the table's D call, TRBD1, against the DNA was made. This TCR was sampled from a man younger than 40 with non-small cell lung cancer. The CDR3 reads CASSEQGNPIDTWYL.